This is a list of T cell receptor beta chains from one sample in a study of cytomegalovirus exposure and HLA in healthy donors. Generated by immunoSEQ multiplex PCR, the TCRdb table keeps only in-frame clones and is missing some. The table shows 130,000 to 150,000 clones, with roughly 66% occurring only once. The sequencing sample was made of PBMCs. All receptors derive from a woman under 30 in good health and CMV-seronegative. CDR3s include the opening cysteine and the closing phenylalanine or tryptophan. A D gene is named only where the DNA matches it firmly. Clone size, where shown, is once, few, many, or a class for clones that have expanded.

v_gene,d_gene,j_gene,abundance,CDR3aa,CDR3nt
TRBV5-1,-,TRBJ2-5,-,CASSPLLGGQETQYF,TGCGCCAGCAGCCCCCTACTCGGAGGACAAGAGACCCAGTACTTC
TRBV6-1,-,TRBJ1-5,-,CASLSGTGHNQPQHF,TGTGCCAGCCTTTCGGGAACAGGGCACAATCAGCCCCAGCATTTT
TRBV30,-,TRBJ2-3,-,CAWSVQTDTQYF,TGTGCCTGGAGTGTACAGACAGATACGCAGTATTTT
TRBV6-5,TRBD1,TRBJ1-6,few,CASRPGGGGSPLHF,TGTGCCAGCCGGCCAGGGGGAGGCGGTTCACCCCTCCACTTT
TRBV29-1,TRBD2,TRBJ2-1,few,CSPEAPSGGVIWAEQFF,TGCAGCCCCGAGGCCCCCTCGGGAGGCGTTATCTGGGCAGAGCAGTTCTTC
TRBV14,-,TRBJ2-6,-,CASSQVLSGANGLTF,TGTGCCAGCAGCCAGGTACTCTCTGGGGCCAACGGCCTGACTTTC
TRBV7-2,-,TRBJ2-3,-,CASSLAGQGYTDTQYF,TGTGCCAGCAGCTTAGCAGGCCAGGGATACACAGATACGCAGTATTTT
TRBV7-2,TRBD2,TRBJ2-3,-,CASSLAFRGGTTDTQYF,TGTGCCAGCAGCTTAGCGTTTCGCGGGGGAACCACAGATACGCAGTATTTT
TRBV15,-,TRBJ1-1,-,CATSRDLREATEAFF,TGTGCCACCAGCAGAGATTTGAGGGAAGCGACCGAAGCTTTCTTT
TRBV11-2,TRBD1,TRBJ2-2,medium-sized,CASRLGQGAYTGELFF,TGTGCCAGCAGGCTGGGACAGGGGGCTTACACCGGGGAGCTGTTTTTT
TRBV27,TRBD1,TRBJ1-4,-,CASSSGRGRGKDEKLFF,TGTGCCAGCAGTTCGGGCAGGGGGCGCGGAAAAGATGAAAAACTGTTTTTT
TRBV5-4,TRBD1,TRBJ2-6,few,CASSPRDRATGANVLTF,TGTGCCAGCAGCCCAAGGGACAGGGCGACTGGGGCCAACGTCCTGACTTTC
TRBV6-1,TRBD1,TRBJ1-1,-,CASRNRGVNTEAFF,TGTGCCAGCAGAAACAGGGGCGTGAACACTGAAGCTTTCTTT
TRBV11-2,-,TRBJ2-7,few,CASSLEWTRGPYEQYF,TGTGCCAGCAGCTTAGAATGGACCAGGGGCCCCTACGAGCAGTACTTC
TRBV27,-,TRBJ2-1,few,CASSLGAYNEQFF,TGTGCCAGCTCCTTGGGAGCCTACAATGAGCAGTTCTTC
TRBV11-2,-,TRBJ1-1,-,CASSFRTLRTEAFF,TGTGCCAGCAGCTTCAGGACATTACGCACTGAAGCTTTCTTT
TRBV19,-,TRBJ1-4,-,CASSIAAGRGEKLFF,TGTGCCAGTAGTATTGCAGCAGGGCGGGGTGAAAAACTGTTTTTT
TRBV7-2,-,TRBJ1-6,-,CASSAPGVYNSPLHF,TGTGCCAGCAGCGCCCCAGGGGTATATAATTCACCCCTCCACTTT
TRBV5-4,-,TRBJ1-1,-,CASSSQGSTEAFF,TGTGCCAGCAGCTCCCAGGGGAGCACTGAAGCTTTCTTT
TRBV5-3,TRBD1,TRBJ2-1,-,CARSWGQVDEQFF,TGTGCCAGAAGCTGGGGACAGGTCGATGAGCAGTTCTTC
TRBV27,TRBD1,TRBJ1-5,-,CASSTDRGYQPQHF,TGTGCCAGCAGTACGGACAGGGGGTATCAGCCCCAGCATTTT
TRBV6-6,TRBD1,TRBJ1-4,-,CASSGGTGNEKLFF,TGTGCCAGCTCTGGTGGGACAGGGAATGAAAAACTGTTTTTT
TRBV5-1,TRBD1,TRBJ1-2,-,CASSFGQGTYYGYTF,TGCGCCAGCAGCTTCGGACAGGGGACCTACTATGGCTACACCTTC
TRBV6-4,-,TRBJ2-1,-,CASSDSMVSSYNEQFF,TGTGCCAGCAGTGACTCGATGGTTAGCAGCTACAATGAGCAGTTCTTC
TRBV5-1,TRBD1,TRBJ2-1,-,CASSLGQVDNEQFF,TGCGCCAGCAGCCTGGGACAGGTTGACAATGAGCAGTTCTTC